The 4 T cell receptor beta chains reported below all come from one sample, sequenced in a study of shared clonotypes between healthy human individuals. Only in-frame clones appear in the TCRdb table, and some are missing; sequencing was by immunoSEQ multiplex PCR. There are a few million clones in the sample; approximately 93% occur only once, and roughly 0.36% lies in the top ten. Sequenced sample: naive CD4+ T cells from PBMCs. Subset defined: CD45RA+ positively selected. The receptors come from a man aged 18 to 29 in good health. Some clones in this sample may be carry-over from other donors' samples.

For the CDR3, the DNA is TGTGCCATCAGTGGTGGGACAGGGGGCGCAAAGGGAGAGACCCAGTACTTC. It translates to CAISGGTGGAKGETQYF. The gene calls are TRBV10-3 and TRBJ2-5; 12 nucleotides align to TRBD1. The CDR3 covers 17 residues. With 4 bases clipped from V and 4 bases from J, the junction kept 10 bases outside the gene matches. Germline values: CDR1 ENHRY, CDR2 SYGVKD.

The chain joins TRBV7-3 to TRBJ2-3; D might be TRBD1 (6 bases). The CDR3 totals 15 residues. V shed 2 bases and J shed 3 bases, with 12 bases lying between them. Germline V CDR1 and CDR2: SGHTA, FQGTGA. The CDR3 nucleotides are TGTGCCAGCAGCTTAGAGCCACAGGGAACAGATACGCAGTATTTT. Amino acids: CASSLEPQGTDTQYF.

This clone was observed a single time. The rearrangement joins TRBV5-6 to TRBJ2-3, with 10 bases identical to TRBD2. Germline loops: CDR1 SGHDT, CDR2 YYEEEE. CDR3 length: 16 amino acids. V gave up 7 bases and J gave up 3 bases; unmatched junction bases: 11. Here the CDR3 DNA reads TGTGCCAGCCAGAATGCGCCTAGCGGGAGAACAGATACGCAGTATTTT. Translated, it gives CASQNAPSGRTDTQYF. Combining the CDR3 with reference TRBV5-6 and TRBJ2-3 gives the whole variable domain DAGVTQSPTHLIKTRGQQVTLRCSPKSGHDTVSWYQQALGQGPQFIFQYYEEEERQRGNFPDRFSGHQFPNYSSELNVNALLLGDSALYLCASQNAPSGRTDTQYFGPGTRLTVL.

On this clone itself: Other nucleotide sequences in the sample specify the same CDR3. The chain combines TRBV5-1 with TRBJ1-2; D gene unclear. V was cut by 4 bases and J by 8 bases, with 9 bases left in between. CDR3 length: 11 residues. CDR1 SGHRS and CDR2 YFSETQ come from the germline V gene. The CDR3 is CASSPDRGYTF. For the CDR3, the DNA is TGCGCCAGCAGCCCCGATCGCGGCTACACCTTC.